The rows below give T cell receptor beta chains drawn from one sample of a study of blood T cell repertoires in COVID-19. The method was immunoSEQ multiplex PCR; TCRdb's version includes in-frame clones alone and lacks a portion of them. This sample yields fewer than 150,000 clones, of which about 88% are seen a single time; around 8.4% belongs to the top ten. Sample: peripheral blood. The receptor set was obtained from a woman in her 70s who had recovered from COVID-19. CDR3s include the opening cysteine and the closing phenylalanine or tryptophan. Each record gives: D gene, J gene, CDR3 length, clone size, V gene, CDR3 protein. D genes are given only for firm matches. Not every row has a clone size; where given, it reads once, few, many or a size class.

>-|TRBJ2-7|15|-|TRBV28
CASSLFLGPSYEQYF
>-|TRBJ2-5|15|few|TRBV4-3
CASSQERGGAETQYF
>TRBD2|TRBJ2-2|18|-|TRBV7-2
CASSDLAGGTQGTGELFF
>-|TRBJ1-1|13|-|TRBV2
CASMGDMNTEAFF
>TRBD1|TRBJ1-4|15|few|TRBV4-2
CASGTEAPPGEKLFF
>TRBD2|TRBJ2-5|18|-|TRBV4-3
CASSQDGGLAGPGETQYF
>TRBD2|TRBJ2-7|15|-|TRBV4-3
CASSQGPRGVYEQYF
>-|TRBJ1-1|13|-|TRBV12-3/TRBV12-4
CASSFGGGLEAFF
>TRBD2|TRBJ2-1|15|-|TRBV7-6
CASSLGTSSYNEQFF
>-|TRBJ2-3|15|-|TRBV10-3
CAISEGVSSTDTQYF
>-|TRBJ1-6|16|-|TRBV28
CASSLRGWLGNSPLHF
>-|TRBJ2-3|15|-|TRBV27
CASSFSGTSTDTQYF
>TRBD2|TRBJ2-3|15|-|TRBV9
CASTLSGGTTDTQYF
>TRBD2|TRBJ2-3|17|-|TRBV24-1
CATSELRLAGGTDTQYF
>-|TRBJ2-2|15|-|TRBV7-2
CASSLASITTGELFF
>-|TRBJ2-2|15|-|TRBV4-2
CASSQDRHNTGELFF
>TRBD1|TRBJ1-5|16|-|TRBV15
CAPILKQGAGNQPQHF
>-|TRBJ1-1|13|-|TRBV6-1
CASSQGGDTEAFF
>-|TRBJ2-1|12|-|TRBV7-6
CASSPGPIKQFF
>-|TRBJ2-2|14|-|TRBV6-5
CASSTDRTTGELFF
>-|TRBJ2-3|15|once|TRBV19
CASSPTGPSTDTQYF
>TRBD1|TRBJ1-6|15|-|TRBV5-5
CASSLEGGVNSPLHF
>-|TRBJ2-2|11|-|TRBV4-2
CASSYSGELFF
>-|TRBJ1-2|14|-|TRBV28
CASSPRRTVYGYTF
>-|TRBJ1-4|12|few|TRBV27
CASSGQGQELFF
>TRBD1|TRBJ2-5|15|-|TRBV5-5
CASSPGDRDQETQYF
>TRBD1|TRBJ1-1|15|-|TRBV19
CASSIRGRRNTEAFF
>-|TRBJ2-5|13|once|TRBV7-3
CASSLEFQETQYF
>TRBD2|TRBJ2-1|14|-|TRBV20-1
CSASREGAYNEQFF
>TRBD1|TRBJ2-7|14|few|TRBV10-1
CASSVPGGVGEQYF
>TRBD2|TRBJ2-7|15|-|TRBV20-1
CSASLLKAGEFEQYF
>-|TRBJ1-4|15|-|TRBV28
CASSPGTGRYEKLFF
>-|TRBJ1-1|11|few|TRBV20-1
CSAILNTEAFF
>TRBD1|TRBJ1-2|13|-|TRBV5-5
CASSPGTAIGYTF
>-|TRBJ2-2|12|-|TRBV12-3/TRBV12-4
CASSLKGGELFF
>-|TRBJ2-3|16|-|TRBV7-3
CASSPHLGLVGDTQYF
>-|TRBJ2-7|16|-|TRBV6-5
CASSYHMTSRSYEQYF
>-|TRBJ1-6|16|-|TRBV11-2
CASSPDGQHYNSPLHF
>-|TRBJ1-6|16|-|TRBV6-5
CASSYGTSRGESPLHF
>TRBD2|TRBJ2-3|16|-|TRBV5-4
CASSLTGGGRTDTQYF
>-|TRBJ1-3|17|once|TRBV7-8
CASSLATPRGGRNTIYF
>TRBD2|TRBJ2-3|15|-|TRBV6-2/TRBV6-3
CASSQIGLAGDTQYF
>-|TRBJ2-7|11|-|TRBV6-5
CASSYLREQYF
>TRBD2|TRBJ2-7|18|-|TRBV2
CASSDPGLAGVPTGEQYF
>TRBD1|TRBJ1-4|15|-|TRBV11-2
CASSFGQGGNEKLFF
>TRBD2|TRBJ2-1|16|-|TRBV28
CASSPMTSGDYNEQFF
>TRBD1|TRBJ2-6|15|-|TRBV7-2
CASTRDRAGANVLTF
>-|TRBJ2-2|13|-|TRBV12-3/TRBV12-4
CASSFVEAGELFF
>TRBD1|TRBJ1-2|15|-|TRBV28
CASSSPPSQGYGYTF
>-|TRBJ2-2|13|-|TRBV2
CASSELGPGELFF
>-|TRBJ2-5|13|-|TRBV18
CASSPPSFWTQYF
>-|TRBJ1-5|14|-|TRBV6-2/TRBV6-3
CASSYSTVNQPQHF
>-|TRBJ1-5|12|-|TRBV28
CASSPRGEPQHF
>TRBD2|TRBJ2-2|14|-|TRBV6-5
CASSLAGGVGELFF
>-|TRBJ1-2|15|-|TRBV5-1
CASSSSGGQWNGYTF
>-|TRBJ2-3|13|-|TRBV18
CASSLDFSDTQYF
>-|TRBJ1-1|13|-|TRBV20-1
CSASPYTNTEAFF
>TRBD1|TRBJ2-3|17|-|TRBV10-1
CASSEGDRDRVGDTQYF
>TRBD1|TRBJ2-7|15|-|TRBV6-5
CASSPQTGGFYEQYF
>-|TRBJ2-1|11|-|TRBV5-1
CASSRDRVWFF